This T cell receptor beta chain was captured in a study of T cell repertoires in cytomegalovirus infection. Whole-study context: Public signatures in TCR beta pointed to CMV infection and matching HLA type. Study observations and caveats: In two of eight donors, the top clonotype was HLA-C-restricted CMV-specific. Adding up the frequency of public TCR beta families identified people who carried CMV plus the relevant HLA.

The sample holds a few counts of this clonotype. What it binds is not known. TCRdb re-analysed the reads in MiXCR, keeping a single row per CDR3 protein. This table has about 130,000 distinct CDR3 sequences, approximately 8.8% appearing once. In germline, CDR1 is SQVTM, CDR2 ANQGSEA. The CDR3 consists of 12 residues. The V end lost 5 bases, the J end lost 6 bases, and 10 bases lay between the germline ends. Material for sequencing was PBMCs. The rearrangement links TRBV29-1 to TRBJ1-4, with a weak D call TRBD1 (5 bases). The source of this sequence is a human donor in good health (CMV status not recorded). Some clones in this sample may be carry-over from other donors' samples. This CDR3 is CSVWQGDEKLFF. The CDR3 DNA sequence: TGCAGCGTTTGGCAGGGCGATGAAAAACTGTTTTTT.